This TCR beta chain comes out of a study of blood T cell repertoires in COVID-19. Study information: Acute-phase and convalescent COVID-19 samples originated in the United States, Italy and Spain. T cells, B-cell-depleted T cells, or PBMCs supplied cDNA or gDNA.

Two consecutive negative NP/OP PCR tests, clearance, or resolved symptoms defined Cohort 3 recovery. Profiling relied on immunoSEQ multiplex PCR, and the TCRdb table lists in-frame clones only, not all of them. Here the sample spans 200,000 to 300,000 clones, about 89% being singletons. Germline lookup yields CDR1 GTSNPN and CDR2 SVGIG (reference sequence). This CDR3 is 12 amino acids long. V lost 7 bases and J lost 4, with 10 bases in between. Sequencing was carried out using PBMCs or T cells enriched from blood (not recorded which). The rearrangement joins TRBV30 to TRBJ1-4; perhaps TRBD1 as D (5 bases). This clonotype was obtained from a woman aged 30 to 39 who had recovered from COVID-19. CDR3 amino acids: CAFDSVNEKLFF. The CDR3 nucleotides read TGTGCCTTTGACAGCGTTAATGAAAAACTGTTTTTT.